This T cell receptor (beta chain) is drawn from a study of cytomegalovirus exposure and HLA in healthy donors. This CDR3 is 15 amino acids long. V lost 6 bases to trimming and J lost 6 bases, with 20 bases between them. Germline loops: CDR1 LNHDA, CDR2 SQIVND (reference sequence). Profiled with immunoSEQ multiplex PCR; TCRdb holds only in-frame clones, not every one. The data show 86,000 or so clones, 90% to 97% seen once. The V gene is TRBV19, the J gene TRBJ1-2, with D perhaps matching TRBD1 (6 bases). Source material: PBMCs. The clonotype originates from a man younger than 35 in good health and CMV-seropositive. The DNA of the CDR3 is TGTGCCAGTAGCCGACCCACCTGGGGACAAGATGGCTACACCTTC. Translation: CASSRPTWGQDGYTF.